A single sample gave rise to the 27 T cell receptor beta chains below, sequenced in a study of tumor-infiltrating lymphocytes in primary liver carcinoma. The authors made TCR beta cDNA from approximately 490 ng total RNA with a constant-region primer. Three nested multiplex PCR rounds, a slightly modified ARM-PCR, produced the libraries for TCR beta. It was with TRBV1-TRBV30 forward primers and a C-beta reverse primer that the first two PCR rounds were run, at roughly 10 cycles each. One entry per CDR3 protein results from TCRdb running MiXCR on the multiplex PCR reads. Here the sample spans 84,000 or so distinct CDR3 sequences, around 70% being singletons. The study co-extracted DNA and RNA from around 20-30 mg of unsorted bulk tissue. The specimen was liver tumor tissue from sampling region 1. Specified subset: tumor region T1, superior pole. The receptors come from a man aged 40-49 years with primary liver carcinoma and hepatitis B virus infection.

As to this clonotype: Since the CDR3 does not end with the conserved phenylalanine or tryptophan, this likely comes from a read error. The chain carries TRBV11-2 and TRBJ1-2, with D unclear. Germline V gene data show CDR1 as SGHAT and CDR2 as FQNNGV. The CDR3 extends over 13 amino acids. The CDR3 nucleotides are TGTGCAAGCAGCTTAGAGGGAAACTATGGCTACACCTCC. It translates to CASSLEGNYGYTS.

V is TRBV6-5 and J is TRBJ2-1, with 11 positions matching TRBD2. This CDR3 is built from 16 residues. Germline CDR1 reads MNHEY; CDR2 reads SVGAGI. J was trimmed by 6 bases and V by 7 bases; bases with no gene match: 11. CDR3 sequence: CASTCNPLAGGNEQFF. CDR3 nucleotide sequence: TGTGCCAGCACTTGTAATCCGCTAGCGGGAGGCAATGAGCAGTTCTTC.

Concerning this clonotype: This may come from a read error, since a much larger clone is one base off. This chain joins TRBV5-1 and TRBJ2-7, with 12 nucleotides matching TRBD2. The CDR3 is 14 amino acids. The germline CDR1 and CDR2 sequences are SGHRS and YFSETQ. The CDR3 coding sequence is TGCACCAGCAGCGCGACTAGCGGGAGTTATGAGCAGTACTTC. This translates into CTSSATSGSYEQYF.

This clonotype was seen only once. At one boundary the junction diverges from the germline segment, which might be a read error. The rearrangement links TRBV11-1 to TRBJ2-3; 7 bases are shared with TRBD2. The CDR3 extends over 15 amino acids. Germline lookup yields CDR1 SGHAT and CDR2 FQDESV (reference sequence). The CDR3 loop reads CATSPSGNTCDTQYF. The DNA for the CDR3 is TGTGCCACCAGCCCAAGCGGGAACACGTGTGATACGCAGTATTTT.

This chain joins TRBV2 and TRBJ1-5, with 7 bases that match TRBD1. Germline CDR1 is SNHLY and CDR2 is FYNNEI. This CDR3 region has 16 residues. The trim removed 6 bases at V and 0 bases at J, leaving 8 bases unmatched. In DNA form, the CDR3 reads TGTGCCAGCAGCAAAACTACAGGGGTTAGCAATCAGCCCCAGCATTTT. Translated: CASSKTTGVSNQPQHF.

For this clonotype: At one boundary the junction diverges from the germline segment, which might be a read error. This rearrangement joins TRBV6-5 to TRBJ1-1, with D perhaps matching TRBD1 (5 bases). Germline-derived CDR1 and CDR2 are MNHEY and SVGAGI. The CDR3 contains 13 residues. CDR3 sequence: CASSFRENTEALF. The CDR3 DNA is TGTGCCAGCAGTTTCAGGGAGAACACTGAAGCTCTCTTT.

The chain links TRBV29-1 to TRBJ1-1; D remains ambiguous. There are 13 residues in the CDR3. The germline V gene has CDR1 SQVTM and CDR2 ANQGSEA. Trimming cost V 0 bases and J 10 bases, with 15 bases left between them. The CDR3 sequence: CSVEDLVGSRAFF. DNA of the CDR3: TGCAGCGTTGAAGATCTAGTAGGAAGCAGAGCTTTCTTT.

Ten or more counts support this clonotype. The rearrangement uses TRBV30 and TRBJ1-3; D is unresolved. Germline V gene data show CDR1 as GTSNPN and CDR2 as SVGIG (reference sequence). Trimming cost V 3 bases and J 4 bases, with 7 bases left between them. The CDR3 is made up of 12 amino acids. The CDR3 region is CAWRSDGNTIYF. The CDR3 nucleotides read TGTGCCTGGAGGTCGGACGGAAACACCATATATTTT.

Concerning this clonotype itself: The junction departs from germline at one end; a sequencing error may be responsible. The rearrangement joins TRBV11-2 to TRBJ2-3, with D possibly TRBD1 on 6 matching bases. The CDR3 sequence is 14 residues long. The germline V gene has CDR1 SGHAT and CDR2 FQNNGV. The CDR3, as DNA: TGTGCCAGTAGCTTATCCAGGGGATTGGATACGCAGTATTTT. It yields the protein CASSLSRGLDTQYF.

As concerns this clonotype: This may be a read error: a much more frequent sequence differs by one nucleotide. The CDR3 sequence: CASSLVCGRNTGELFF. CDR3 sequence (DNA): TGTGCCAGCAGCTTAGTTTGCGGGCGGAACACCGGGGAGCTGTTTTTT. J is TRBJ2-2 and V is TRBV7-8, with a weak D call TRBD2 (5 bases). The CDR3 totals 16 residues. Deletions cut 1 base from V and 1 base from J, with 10 bases between. Germline V lookup: CDR1 SGHVS, CDR2 FQNEAQ.

Worth noting for this clonotype: One junction end disagrees with the germline gene, perhaps due to a read error. The V and J genes are TRBV4-2 and TRBJ1-6; maybe TRBD1 (6 bases). In germline, CDR1 is LGHNA, CDR2 YNFKEQ. The CDR3 spans 15 residues. Here the CDR3 reads CASSRLDSENSPPHF. The DNA for the CDR3 is TGTGCCAGCAGCCGCTTGGACAGTGAGAATTCACCCCCCCATTTT.

The chain is built from TRBV11-2 and TRBJ1-1; D may be TRBD1 (6 bases). Germline CDR1 and CDR2: SGHAT and FQNNGV. This CDR3 has 18 amino acids. V was clipped by 5 bases and J by 5 bases, with 27 bases between them. The CDR3 region has the DNA TGTGCCAGCAGCCCGGGGGGCATGGGGGCGGCTAGCGAAACTGAAGCTTTCTTT. Amino acid sequence: CASSPGGMGAASETEAFF.

Regarding this clonotype: An end of the junction differs from the germline gene, which may be a read error. This chain uses TRBV6-1 with TRBJ2-1; D gene uncertain. Germline CDR1 reads MNHNS; CDR2 reads SASEGT. This CDR3 contains 13 residues. The CDR3 sequence is CAGSGSLGHEQFF. The CDR3 region has the DNA TGTGCCGGCAGTGGATCTCTGGGCCATGAGCAGTTCTTC.

This clonotype was detected only once. This sequence joins TRBV2 and TRBJ1-4; no firm D call. The ends were cut back, 6 bases at V and 0 bases at J, with 11 bases in the middle. In germline, CDR1 is SNHLY, CDR2 FYNNEI. The CDR3 loop spans 15 amino acids. The CDR3 protein is CASRFCDTTNEKLFF. CDR3 DNA sequence: TGTGCCAGCAGGTTCTGCGACACAACTAATGAAAAACTGTTTTTT.

As regards this clonotype: A junction boundary mismatches the germline segment, possibly from a read error. The chain couples TRBV2 to TRBJ2-5, with TRBD2 matching over 9 bases. The CDR3 extends over 12 amino acids. CDR1 SNHLY and CDR2 FYNNEI come from the germline V gene. The CDR3 nucleotides read TGTGCCAGCAGTAGACTAGCGGAGACCCGGTACTTC. It yields the protein CASSRLAETRYF.

V gene TRBV5-4 combines with J gene TRBJ2-2; no definite D call. Per the germline V gene, CDR1 is SGHNT and CDR2 is YYREEE (reference sequence). Trimming removed 6 bases from V and 2 bases from J, with 17 bases in between. This CDR3 is built from 16 residues. The CDR3 is CASTLDLTANTGELFF. The CDR3 coding sequence is TGTGCCAGCACTCTCGACCTAACGGCCAACACCGGGGAGCTGTTTTTT.

This chain joins TRBV7-9 and TRBJ2-5; 10 nucleotides align to TRBD2. Losses at the gene ends were 5 bases for V and 7 bases for J; bases not matched to a gene: 16. Germline V gene sequence: CDR1 SEHNR, CDR2 FQNEAQ (reference sequence). This CDR3 contains 17 residues. The CDR3 coding sequence is TGTGCCAGCAGCCCAACACAGGGGGAGCTAGCGGGAGTGACCCAGTACTTC. Protein sequence: CASSPTQGELAGVTQYF.

On this clonotype: The junction does not match germline at one end; this may be a read error. The chain has TRBV11-2 and TRBJ2-5; possible D gene TRBD2, 6 bases. Looked up from germline, CDR1 is SGHAT and CDR2 is FQNNGV. CDR3 size: 16 residues. DNA for the CDR3: TGTGCCAGCAACTTAGGGAGTAGCGGCCCGGGGGAGACCCAGCATTTC. Protein sequence: CASNLGSSGPGETQHF. Variable domain in full (rest from reference TRBV11-2 and TRBJ2-5): EAGVAQSPRYKIIEKRQSVAFWCNPISGHATLYWYQQILGQGPKLLIQFQNNGVVDDSQLPKDRFSAERLKGVDSTLKIQPAKLEDSAVYLCASNLGSSGPGETQHFGPGTRLLVL.

In regard to this clonotype: Since the CDR3 does not end with the conserved phenylalanine or tryptophan, this likely comes from a read error. The V and J genes are TRBV29-1 and TRBJ2-3, with D perhaps TRBD2 (5 bases). The CDR3 totals 15 residues. In germline, CDR1 is SQVTM, CDR2 ANQGSEA. The CDR3 sequence is CSVGSGPLGTDMQYL. In DNA form, the CDR3 reads TGCAGCGTTGGAAGCGGTCCGCTAGGAACAGATATGCAGTATCTT.

This clonotype was seen ten or more times. V and J are TRBV10-2 and TRBJ2-6; TRBD2 is a possible D gene (6 bases). Germline CDR1 WSHSY, CDR2 SAAADI. The CDR3 totals 19 residues. The germline V and J ends were trimmed by 4 bases and 0 bases, with 19 bases remaining between them. The CDR3 spells CASSVLPAGSLSGANVLTF. CDR3 in DNA: TGCGCCAGCAGTGTCCTCCCAGCGGGCTCTCTCTCTGGGGCCAACGTCCTGACTTTC.

For this clonotype: Being one base from a much bigger clone, this may be a read error. The J gene is TRBJ2-7, the V gene TRBV30; D call uncertain. Germline V CDR1 and CDR2: GTSNPN, SVGIG (reference sequence). The length of the CDR3 is 12 residues. CDR3 amino acids: CAYKWASYEQYF. The CDR3 region has the DNA TGTGCGTACAAATGGGCCAGCTACGAGCAGTACTTC.

For this clonotype: A much larger clone is a single base away; this may be a read error. The V gene is TRBV7-9, the J gene TRBJ2-2, with TRBD1 matching 7 bases. The CDR3 is made up of 12 amino acids. Germline V lookup: CDR1 SEHNR, CDR2 FQNEAQ (reference sequence). V was pared by 6 bases and J by 12 bases, with 7 bases of the junction left unmatched. The chain's CDR3 is CASRHGTEKLFF. CDR3 bases: TGTGCCAGCAGGCACGGGACAGAAAAGCTGTTTTTT. Variable domain in full (rest from reference TRBV7-9 and TRBJ2-2): DTGVSQNPRHKITKRGQNVTFRCDPISEHNRLYWYRQTLGQGPEFLTYFQNEAQLEKSRLLSDRFSAERPKGSFSTLEIQRTEQGDSAMYLCASRHGTEKLFFGEGSRLTVL.

In this sample, this clonotype turned up once. The conserved closing phenylalanine or tryptophan is absent in this CDR3, likely reflecting a read error. The V and J genes are TRBV6-5 and TRBJ2-1; D is possibly TRBD2 (6 bases). The CDR3 runs 14 residues. With 4 bases removed from V and 2 bases from J, the gap between germline ends came to 9 bases. Germline V gene sequence: CDR1 MNHEY, CDR2 SVGAGI. The CDR3 bases are TGTGCCAGCAGTTCCGGGGGACCCTACAATGAGCAGTTCTAC. This gives the protein CASSSGGPYNEQFY.

This clonotype came up a few times. The V call is TRBV30, the J call TRBJ1-5; possible D gene TRBD1, 6 bases. Per germline, CDR1 GTSNPN and CDR2 SVGIG (reference sequence). CDR3 length: 15 residues. V dropped 1 base and J dropped 7 bases, with 17 bases sitting between them. DNA for the CDR3: TGTGCCTGGAGTGAGGAGTACAGGGTACGGCAGCCCCAGCATTTT. It specifies CAWSEEYRVRQPQHF.

This clonotype was seen many times. The rearrangement links TRBV4-1 to TRBJ1-1; D is unresolved. CDR3 length: 13 amino acids. Germline CDR1 reads MGHRA; CDR2 reads YSYEKL. V lost 4 bases and J 6 bases, leaving 12 bases between the germline ends. The CDR3 sequence is CASSRTGSPEAFF. CDR3 in DNA: TGCGCCAGCAGCCGAACCGGGTCCCCTGAAGCTTTCTTT.

This clonotype was recorded at least ten times. This CDR3 reads CASTNSGPKRETQYF. The CDR3 DNA reads TGTGCCAGCACCAACTCGGGACCCAAGAGGGAGACCCAGTACTTC. The V gene is TRBV7-9, the J gene TRBJ2-5; D is possibly TRBD1 or TRBD2 (5 bases each). The CDR3 has 15 amino acids. Trimming removed 7 bases at V and 5 bases at J, with 20 bases between. In germline, CDR1 is SEHNR, CDR2 FQNEAQ (reference sequence).

As to this clonotype: Compared with germline, one end of the junction differs, possibly owing to a read error. The CDR3 is CASSTHYERYF. Here the CDR3 DNA reads TGTGCCAGCAGTACTCACTACGAGCGGTACTTC. The V gene is TRBV12-3 or TRBV12-4, the J gene TRBJ2-7; no clear D gene. The CDR3 length is 11 residues.